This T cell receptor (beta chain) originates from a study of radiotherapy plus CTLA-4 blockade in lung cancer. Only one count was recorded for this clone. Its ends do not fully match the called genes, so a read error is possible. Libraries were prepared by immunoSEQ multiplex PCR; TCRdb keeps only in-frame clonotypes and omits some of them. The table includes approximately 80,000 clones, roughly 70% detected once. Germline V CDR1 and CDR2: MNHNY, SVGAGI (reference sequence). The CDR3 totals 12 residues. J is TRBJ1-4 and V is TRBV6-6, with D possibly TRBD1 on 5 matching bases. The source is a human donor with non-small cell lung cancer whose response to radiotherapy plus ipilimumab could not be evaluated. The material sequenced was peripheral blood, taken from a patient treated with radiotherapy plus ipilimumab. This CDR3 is CASDSPPAETVF. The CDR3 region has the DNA TGTGCCTCCGACAGTCCCCCCGCGGAAACTGTTTTT.